This T cell receptor (beta chain) is drawn from a study of response to subunit inactivated influenza vaccine. Per germline, CDR1 MNHEY and CDR2 SVGAGI. CDR3 length equals 16 residues. V dropped 0 bases and J dropped 5; count of bases not matched to a gene: 9. Each CDR3 protein is one row after TCRdb ran MiXCR on the RT-PCR reads. The sample carries around 570,000 distinct CDR3 sequences, approximately 10% recorded once. This sample was shared with a second study, whose subject was T cells expressing NK-cell markers. Turning to that study: UMIs accompanied the 5'RACE template switching by which TCR beta cDNA was made. It was from sorted CD3+CD56+NKG2C+, CD3+CD56+NKG2C- and CD3+CD56-NKG2C+ T cells that TCR beta repertoires came. Seven of the eight sequenced donors were classified as HCMV-seropositive, and one was classified as seronegative. The same clonotypes also predominated in the CD3+CD56-NKG2C+ fraction of a handful of donors. HCMV specificity of expanded NKG2C+ T cell clones remained unclear.

The clonotype comes from a man in his forties or fifties who received an inactivated influenza vaccine. The chain is built from TRBV6-5 and TRBJ1-1; 7 bases align to TRBD1. This sample comprised PBMCs from blood, obtained on the day of vaccination. The CDR3 region is CASSYSLGGLGTEAFF. Written as DNA, the CDR3 is TGTGCCAGCAGTTACTCTTTAGGGGGCCTAGGTACTGAAGCTTTCTTT.